This TCR beta chain was identified during a study of T cell repertoires in cytomegalovirus infection. This clonotype was seen a few times. One entry per CDR3 protein, called by TCRdb with MiXCR from the reads. The sample lists 170,000 or so distinct CDR3 sequences, 13% to 15% occurring once. The sample comprised PBMCs. This TCR derives from a human donor in good health (CMV status not recorded). Some clones in this sample may be carry-over from other donors' samples.

CDR3 sequence (DNA): TGCAGCGTTTCGGCTTACACTGAAGCTTTCTTT. It encodes CSVSAYTEAFF. V usage is TRBV29-1 and J usage is TRBJ1-1; D is undetermined. Per germline, CDR1 SQVTM and CDR2 ANQGSEA. This CDR3 is built from 11 residues. V was pared by 5 bases and J by 3 bases, with 7 bases between.